Reported below is one T cell receptor (beta chain). TCRdb's table, derived via immunoSEQ multiplex PCR, lists solely in-frame clones and lacks some. Of 65,000 to 95,000 clones in the sample, around 97% were seen once. The V segment lost 7 bases and the J segment 4 bases; nucleotides outside the gene matches: 5. Germline CDR1 SQVTM, CDR2 ANQGSEA. CDR3 length: 12 residues. The source of the sample is a study of technical replicates of blood from a few donors. This rearrangement joins TRBV29-1 to TRBJ1-1, with TRBD1 matching 8 bases. The specimen sequenced was T cells isolated from PBMCs. The origin of this receptor is a human donor in good health. The CDR3 here is CSGVTGGTEAFF. CDR3 in DNA: TGCAGCGGCGTAACAGGGGGCACTGAAGCTTTCTTT.